A selection of T cell receptor beta chains follows, all from one sample in a study of memory CD4+ T cells and cytomegalovirus serostatus. The table came from immunoSEQ multiplex PCR; TCRdb's copy has only in-frame clones and leaves some out. The sample has about 57,000 clones; roughly 80% are singletons. Sequenced material: memory CD4+ T cells from blood. The receptors here all came from an adult in good health and CMV-seronegative. CDR3s include the opening cysteine and the closing phenylalanine or tryptophan. D genes are given only for firm matches. Only some rows state a clone size, as once, few, many or a class for expanded clones.

>TRBJ1-1|few|.|TRBV25-1
TGTGCCAGCAGTTTAGACACAATGAACACTGAAGCTTTCTTT
CASSLDTMNTEAFF
>TRBJ1-1|.|.|TRBV18
TGTGCCAGCTCCCCAACCACAGGGCCCCCGACGGAAGCTTTCTTT
CASSPTTGPPTEAFF
>TRBJ1-2|.|.|TRBV6-1
TGTGCCAGCAGTGAAGCAGGAGGGCAACCTAGGTATGGCTACACCTTC
CASSEAGGQPRYGYTF
>TRBJ1-5|.|.|TRBV2
TGTGCCAGCAGTGAAGTTCCTAATCAGCCCCAGCATTTT
CASSEVPNQPQHF
>TRBJ2-1|.|TRBD1|TRBV10-3
TGTGCGACAGGGTTGGATAATGAGCAGTTCTTC
CATGLDNEQFF
>TRBJ2-7|few|.|TRBV6-1
TGTGCCAGCAAAGTGAACTACGAGCAGTACTTC
CASKVNYEQYF
>TRBJ1-1|.|.|TRBV27
TGTGCCAGCAGTCCCGGACTCTCGAACACTGAAGCTTTCTTT
CASSPGLSNTEAFF
>TRBJ2-1|.|.|TRBV9
TGTGCCAGCAGCTCAGGCCTCAGCGGCTACAATGAGCAGTTCTTC
CASSSGLSGYNEQFF
>TRBJ1-2|few|.|TRBV19
TGTGCCAGTAGTACCTTCCGGGGCGGCTACACCTTC
CASSTFRGGYTF
>TRBJ2-1|.|.|TRBV6-1
TGTGCCAGCAGTGTTGCAGGGTTGCGCTACAATGAGCAGTTCTTC
CASSVAGLRYNEQFF
>TRBJ2-7|.|.|TRBV11-3
TGTGCCAGCAGCTTAGAGTACGAGCAGTACTTC
CASSLEYEQYF
>TRBJ2-7|.|.|TRBV12-5
TGTGCTAGTGGGAGTAATAACGTCTACGAGCAGTACTTC
CASGSNNVYEQYF
>TRBJ2-2|few|.|TRBV7-7
TGTGCCAGCAGCTTATCAGGGTCCGGGGAGCTGTTTTTT
CASSLSGSGELFF
>TRBJ2-2|.|TRBD2|TRBV5-6
TGTGCCAGCAGCTTCAGGCTAGCGGGGAACACCGGGGAGCTGTTTTTT
CASSFRLAGNTGELFF
>TRBJ1-2|.|.|TRBV15
TGTGCCACCAGCAGAGAAGAGAAGCGGATTAACTATGGCTACACCTTC
CATSREEKRINYGYTF
>TRBJ2-6|.|.|TRBV7-8
TGTGCCAGCAGCTCACAGGCGTCTGGGGCCAACGTCCTGACTTTC
CASSSQASGANVLTF
>TRBJ1-1|.|TRBD1|TRBV6-5
TGTGCCAGCAGTAGACAGGGGAACACTGAAGCTTTCTTT
CASSRQGNTEAFF
>TRBJ2-7|.|.|TRBV11-2
TGTGCCAGCAGCCCACTCAGGGGGGCCTACGAGCAGTACTTC
CASSPLRGAYEQYF
>TRBJ2-3|.|.|TRBV5-1
TGCGCCAGCACCCCATCCTTAGGTGGAGATACGCAGTATTTT
CASTPSLGGDTQYF
>TRBJ1-5|.|TRBD1|TRBV5-5
TGTGCCAGCAGCGTGTCAGGGGGCCCCAAGCCCCAGCATTTT
CASSVSGGPKPQHF
>TRBJ2-2|.|.|TRBV5-4
TGTGCCAGCAGCCAAGACAGGTCTAAAGGCGCGAACACCGGGGAGCTGTTTTTT
CASSQDRSKGANTGELFF
>TRBJ1-1|.|TRBD1|TRBV5-1
TGCGCCAGCAGCTTCGGACAGGGAAGAGGAGGGTACACTGAAGCTTTCTTT
CASSFGQGRGGYTEAFF
>TRBJ2-1|.|.|TRBV6-5
TGTGCCAGCAGTTTGGACGCCGTTTCCTACAATGAGCAGTTCTTC
CASSLDAVSYNEQFF
>TRBJ1-3|once|.|TRBV30
TGTGCCTGTTCGAAGGGAGGGAGTTTTGGAAACACCATATATTTT
CACSKGGSFGNTIYF
>TRBJ1-3|.|.|TRBV2
TGTGCCAGCAGTGCCATACCGGGACTCACAGTCAACACCATATATTTT
CASSAIPGLTVNTIYF
>TRBJ1-4|few|TRBD1|TRBV19
TGTGCCAGTAGATGGGGGACAGGGACTGAAAAACTGTTTTTT
CASRWGTGTEKLFF
>TRBJ1-1|.|.|TRBV19
TGTGCCAGTAATATGAGGCGTAGAGGGCGGACCACTGAAGCTTTCTTT
CASNMRRRGRTTEAFF
>TRBJ2-1|.|.|TRBV7-9
TGTGCCAGCAGCATAAGCCTCGGCTACAATGAGCAGTTCTTC
CASSISLGYNEQFF
>TRBJ1-2|.|TRBD1|TRBV4-1
TGCGCCAGCAGCCAACCCACCAGTCAGGGGGGCGCACGTTATGGCTACACCTTC
CASSQPTSQGGARYGYTF
>TRBJ2-2|few|.|TRBV5-6
TGTGCCAGCAGAAAAAACACCGGGGAGCTGTTTTTT
CASRKNTGELFF
>TRBJ2-3|.|TRBD2|TRBV25-1
TGTGCCAGCATCGGACTAGCGGCCACAGATACGCAGTATTTT
CASIGLAATDTQYF
>TRBJ1-5|.|.|TRBV19
TGTGCCAGTAGTGTGGGAACTCAGCCCCAGCATTTT
CASSVGTQPQHF
>TRBJ2-7|.|TRBD2|TRBV4-1
TGCGCCAGCAGCCAGGGACTAGCGATCTCCTACGAGCAGTACTTC
CASSQGLAISYEQYF
>TRBJ2-2|.|TRBD1|TRBV5-1
TGCGCCAGCATGATAAACGGACAGGGCAACACCGGGGAGCTGTTTTTT
CASMINGQGNTGELFF
>TRBJ2-1|.|.|TRBV5-1
TGCGCCAGCTGCGAGAACCCGAGCTCCTACAATGAGCAGTTCTTC
CASCENPSSYNEQFF
>TRBJ1-3|few|.|TRBV19
TGTGCCAGCGACGGTAACTCTGGAAACACCATATATTTT
CASDGNSGNTIYF
>TRBJ1-3|once|.|TRBV18
TGTGCCAGCTCACCATCGACGATAAGCTCTGGAAACACCATATATTTT
CASSPSTISSGNTIYF
>TRBJ1-1|.|TRBD1|TRBV11-2
TGTGCCAGCAGCTTAGGACAGGGGGCTGGGACTGAAGCTTTCTTT
CASSLGQGAGTEAFF
>TRBJ2-7|few|.|TRBV28
TGTGCCAGCAGGGCCCGGTTTCAGCAGTACTTC
CASRARFQQYF
>TRBJ1-3|.|.|TRBV9
TGTGCCAGCAGCGACGGGACCTCTGGAAACACCATATATTTT
CASSDGTSGNTIYF
>TRBJ2-1|.|TRBD2|TRBV5-1
TGCGCCAGCAGCCAGACTAGCGGGGGTTATGAGCAGTTCTTC
CASSQTSGGYEQFF
>TRBJ2-2|.|TRBD2|TRBV4-1
TGCGCCAGCAGCCAAGCAGCGGGGGCGTACACCGGGGAGCTGTTTTTT
CASSQAAGAYTGELFF
>TRBJ2-5|.|TRBD2|TRBV6-1
TGTGCCAGCAGTACCCGACTAGCGGGGCAAGAGACCCAGTACTTC
CASSTRLAGQETQYF
>TRBJ1-2|.|.|TRBV5-1
TGCGCCAGCTCTTATGAACCCAGGGGAGGCTACACCTTC
CASSYEPRGGYTF
>TRBJ2-2|.|TRBD1|TRBV5-4
TGTGCCAGCAGCCGGATGGCAGGGGGCGCCTCCGGGGAGCTGTTTTTT
CASSRMAGGASGELFF
>TRBJ2-1|.|.|TRBV6-1
TGTGCCAGCAAAGACAGTAACAATGAGCAGTTCTTC
CASKDSNNEQFF
>TRBJ1-1|.|.|TRBV6-1
TGTGCCAGCAGTGGAGGGCTCGGAGAGGGAGAAGCTTTCTTT
CASSGGLGEGEAFF
>TRBJ2-7|.|.|TRBV28
TGTGCCAGCAGTGGGGGGTCCTACGAGCAGTACTTC
CASSGGSYEQYF
>TRBJ2-3|.|.|TRBV19
TGTGCCAGTAGTGTCCACCCTCCCGATACGCAGTATTTT
CASSVHPPDTQYF
>TRBJ1-3|.|.|TRBV11-3
TGTGCCAGCAGCCCCTCCACAGGGACTGGAAACACCATATATTTT
CASSPSTGTGNTIYF
>TRBJ2-1|.|.|TRBV7-8
TGTGCCAGCGGTAAGGCGAGATACAATGAGCAGTTCTTC
CASGKARYNEQFF
>TRBJ2-2|.|TRBD1|TRBV5-1
TGCGCCAGCAGCATGGACAGGGTGAACACCGGGGAGCTGTTTTTT
CASSMDRVNTGELFF
>TRBJ2-7|.|TRBD2|TRBV7-2
TGTGCCAGCAGCTCCCGGGGGGGGTACGAGCAGTACTTC
CASSSRGGYEQYF
>TRBJ2-6|.|.|TRBV7-9
TGTGCCAGCAGCTGGGGGACACCGGCGGCCCTGACTTTC
CASSWGTPAALTF
>TRBJ1-1|once|.|TRBV6-5
TGTGCCAGCACCAGTCCCGGGGATTTTCCTGAAGCTTTCTTT
CASTSPGDFPEAFF